The 20 T cell receptor beta chains given below trace back to one sample, sequenced in a study of T cell clonality in common variable immunodeficiency. This table comes from immunoSEQ multiplex PCR, and its TCRdb copy is limited to in-frame clones, with some not included. The sample includes about 32,000 clones, none of them occurring once. Overall study results and limits: Fewer deletions and N-nucleotide insertions were reportedly seen in common variable immunodeficiency TCR beta sequences.

Their antigen targets remain unknown. The specimen was peripheral blood mononuclear cells. The receptor set was obtained from a human donor with common variable immunodeficiency.

This clone turned up a few times. The CDR3 end lies 3 residues beyond the end of the read and is filled in from the germline J gene. The rearrangement links TRBV2 to TRBJ2-3; 8 nucleotides line up with TRBD2. The CDR3 is 13 amino acids. From germline, CDR1 is SNHLY and CDR2 FYNNEI. V lost 8 bases, J lost 6 bases, and 7 bases stayed unmatched. The DNA read from the CDR3 is TGTGCCAGCCACCGGGAGCGGGGGGATACG. Translating gives CASHRERGDT. The whole CDR3 sequence is CASHRERGDTQYF.

This clone was counted ten times or more. The read finishes 3 residues shy of the CDR3 end, and the germline J gene is used to complete it. The rearrangement links TRBV7-7 to TRBJ2-1; maybe TRBD2 (5 bases). This CDR3 spans 15 amino acids. Looked up from germline, CDR1 is SSHAT and CDR2 is FNYEAQ (reference sequence). V was trimmed by 5 bases and J by 6 bases, leaving 17 bases between them. The part of the CDR3 DNA that was read is TGTGCCAGCAGCCCGGTCCGCAGCGCGGGCAATGAG. Encoded protein: CASSPVRSAGNE. The CDR3 as a whole reads CASSPVRSAGNEQFF. Full variable domain (missing parts from reference TRBV7-7 and TRBJ2-1): GAGVSQSPRYKVTKRGQDVTLRCDPISSHATLYWYQQALGQGPEFLTYFNYEAQPDKSGLPSDRFSAERPEGSISTLTIQRTEQRDSAMYRCASSPVRSAGNEQFFGPGTRLTVL.

This clone was counted only a few times. The read gets to within 3 residues of the CDR3 end, and the germline J gene fills in the rest. The chain couples TRBV6-2 or TRBV6-3 to TRBJ1-1, with D unresolved. CDR1 is MNHEY and CDR2 is SVGEGT in the germline V gene. The CDR3 consists of 12 residues. With 6 bases removed from V and 6 bases from J, the gap between germline ends came to 11 bases. The CDR3 bases that were read are TGTGCCAGCAGCAATTCAAGGGCTGAA. Translated: CASSNSRAE. In full, the CDR3 is CASSNSRAEAFF.

This clone was seen at least ten times. Coverage ceases 3 residues before the CDR3 finishes, and the germline J gene fills in the end. The rearrangement joins TRBV7-2 to TRBJ2-3; tentative D call: TRBD2 (5 bases). Between the trimmed V and J ends, which lost 3 bases and 7 bases, there was a span of 17 bases. This CDR3 spans 15 amino acids. The germline CDR1 and CDR2 sequences are SGHTA and FQGNSA. The CDR3 sequence: CASSFSSERKYTQYF. The DNA read from the CDR3 is TGTGCCAGCAGCTTCTCCTCGGAGCGGAAATATACG.

Concerning this clone: The CDR3 end lies 3 residues beyond the end of the read and is filled in from the germline J gene. V usage is TRBV18 and J usage is TRBJ2-2, with 8 bases identical to TRBD1. From germline, CDR1 is KGHSH and CDR2 LQKENI. There are 14 residues in the CDR3. With V trimmed by 8 bases and J by 6 bases, 8 bases remained unmatched. CDR3 amino acids: CASMIDRGAGELFF. The sequenced part of the CDR3 DNA is TGTGCCAGCATGATCGACAGGGGCGCCGGGGAG. The full variable domain, with the rest looked up from reference TRBV18 and TRBJ2-2, is NAGVMQNPRHLVRRRGQEARLRCSPMKGHSHVYWYRQLPEEGLKFMVYLQKENIIDESGMPKERFSAEFPKEGPSILRIQQVVRGDSAAYFCASMIDRGAGELFFGEGSRLTVL.

This clone was recorded a few times. The read stops 3 residues short of the end of the CDR3; the missing end is completed from the germline J gene. This chain uses TRBV30 with TRBJ2-5; D is possibly TRBD2 (5 bases). There are 13 residues in the CDR3. V lost 2 bases and J lost 5, with 12 bases in between. Germline V gives CDR1 GTSNPN, CDR2 SVGIG (reference sequence). The CDR3 is CAWSIGDGETQYF. The DNA read from the CDR3 is TGTGCCTGGAGTATCGGGGATGGGGAGACC.

This clone was recorded many times. Read sequence stops 3 residues before the CDR3 end, and the germline J gene provides the missing end. The rearrangement joins TRBV5-1 to TRBJ2-7; TRBD1 aligns across 8 bases. CDR3 length: 15 residues. CDR1 is SGHRS and CDR2 is YFSETQ in the germline V gene. Unmatched junction bases numbered 12, after V lost 4 bases and J lost 6 bases. The covered CDR3 bases are TGCGCCAGCAGCCGGACTTCTGTAACAGGGGGCGAG. Translated, it gives CASSRTSVTGGE. The whole CDR3 sequence reads CASSRTSVTGGEQYF.

This clone was counted many times. The DNA ends 3 residues before the CDR3 does, and the rest of the CDR3 is filled in from the germline J gene. V gene TRBV18 combines with J gene TRBJ1-6; D is possibly TRBD1 (5 bases). Germline CDR1 reads KGHSH; CDR2 reads LQKENI. The CDR3 contains 13 residues. V was pared by 9 bases and J by 9 bases, with 15 bases between. The CDR3 DNA, read in part, is TGTGCCAGTGAACAGGAAGGAGGTTCACCC. It encodes CASEQEGGSP. The CDR3 as a whole reads CASEQEGGSPLHF.

A word on this clone: The CDR3 end lies 3 residues beyond the end of the read and is filled in from the germline J gene. The chain employs TRBV19 and TRBJ1-2; D might be TRBD1 (6 bases). Germline V gene data show CDR1 as LNHDA and CDR2 as SQIVND (reference sequence). The CDR3 loop spans 15 amino acids. Deletions cut 10 bases from V and 5 bases from J, with 23 bases between. CDR3 sequence: CAILQGGGGHYGYTF. CDR3 DNA, as far as it was read: TGTGCCATCCTGCAAGGGGGGGGCGGACATTATGGC.

This clone came up many times. The read stops 3 residues short of the end of the CDR3; the missing end is completed from the germline J gene. This rearrangement joins TRBV5-1 to TRBJ2-5; D ambiguous. This CDR3 spans 12 amino acids. The germline gives CDR1 SGHRS, CDR2 YFSETQ. V lost 0 bases to trimming and J lost 4 bases, with 4 bases between them. Here the CDR3 reads CASSLEGETQYF. Incomplete CDR3 DNA: TGCGCCAGCAGCTTGGAGGGAGAGACC.

Concerning this clone itself: Read sequence stops 3 residues before the CDR3 end, and the germline J gene provides the missing end. The gene calls are TRBV30 and TRBJ2-3, with TRBD2 identical over 14 bases. The J segment lost 7 bases and the V segment lost 6 bases, leaving 18 bases of the junction unmatched. CDR3 length equals 18 residues. Per the germline V gene, CDR1 is GTSNPN and CDR2 is SVGIG (reference sequence). CDR3 DNA, as far as it was read: TGTGCCTGCAGCGCGCTCGGGACTAGCGGGGGCCTCTCAAATACG. It yields the protein CACSALGTSGGLSNT. The CDR3 reads in full as CACSALGTSGGLSNTQYF.

Comment on this clone: The read comes to an end 3 residues before the CDR3 does, leaving the germline J gene to fill in the end. The chain employs TRBV6-2 or TRBV6-3 and TRBJ1-5; possibly TRBD1 for D (5 bases). CDR3 length equals 16 residues. V shed 6 bases and J shed 1 base, with 16 bases lying between them. The germline CDR1 and CDR2 sequences are MNHEY and SVGEGT. The CDR3 is CASRSGVGASNQPQHF. The sequenced CDR3 bases are TGTGCCAGCAGATCCGGCGTAGGGGCAAGCAATCAGCCC.

Concerning this clone itself: The read finishes 3 residues shy of the CDR3 end, and the germline J gene is used to complete it. This rearrangement joins TRBV18 to TRBJ1-3; 8 bases are shared with TRBD1. The CDR3 contains 16 residues. Germline V gene data show CDR1 as KGHSH and CDR2 as LQKENI. J was trimmed by 0 bases and V by 2 bases; bases with no gene match: 3. The CDR3 loop is CASSPGTGLSGNTIYF. The sequenced CDR3 bases are TGTGCCAGCTCACCAGGGACAGGACTCTCTGGAAACACC.

The sample holds a few counts of this clone. Coverage ceases 3 residues before the CDR3 finishes, and the germline J gene fills in the end. The rearrangement uses TRBV5-1 and TRBJ1-1; weak D call: TRBD1 (5 bases). This CDR3 is built from 19 residues. Germline assignment: CDR1 SGHRS and CDR2 YFSETQ. V was trimmed by 5 bases and J by 0 bases, leaving 26 bases between them. Incomplete CDR3 DNA: TGCGCCAGCAGGCGCGGGGGAACAGCGAGAGGGAGCCTGAACACTGAA. It is translated as CASRRGGTARGSLNTE. The whole CDR3 reads CASRRGGTARGSLNTEAFF.

This clone came up a few times. The read ends 3 residues shy of where the CDR3 ends; the end is completed using the germline J gene. J is TRBJ2-5 and V is TRBV6-2 or TRBV6-3, with D unclear. There are 12 residues in the CDR3. Germline-derived CDR1 and CDR2 are MNHEY and SVGEGT. V was pared by 6 bases and J by 3 bases, with 8 bases between. The CDR3 region is CASSRLEETQYF. Partial CDR3 DNA: TGTGCCAGCAGCCGGTTGGAAGAGACC.

In the case of this clone: The CDR3 is cut off 3 residues early in the read; its end comes from the germline J gene. The rearrangement links TRBV6-1 to TRBJ1-2, with TRBD1 as a possible D gene (6 bases). This CDR3 region has 12 residues. CDR1 is MNHNS, CDR2 SASEGT, per germline. The CDR3 bases that were read are TGTGCCAGCAGTGAGACAGGCGGGGGC. Its translation: CASSETGGG. The CDR3, in full, reads CASSETGGGYTF.

There are a few counts of this clone. The DNA ends 3 residues before the CDR3 does, and the rest of the CDR3 is filled in from the germline J gene. V usage is TRBV30 and J usage is TRBJ1-2, with a weak D call TRBD1 (6 bases). Germline-derived CDR1 and CDR2 are GTSNPN and SVGIG (reference sequence). This CDR3 has 15 amino acids. V was pared by 0 bases and J by 0 bases, with 11 bases between. The part of the CDR3 DNA that was read is TGTGCCTGGAGTGTAGGGGGGGCCTCTAACTATGGC. It translates to CAWSVGGASNYG. The CDR3 as a whole reads CAWSVGGASNYGYTF.

This clone was observed many times. The read terminates 3 residues before the CDR3 end, so the remaining end is supplied by the germline J gene. V is TRBV20-1 and J is TRBJ2-7; a possible D gene is TRBD1 (5 bases). Per the germline V gene, CDR1 is DFQATT and CDR2 is SNEGSKA (reference sequence). V was shortened by 6 bases and J by 2 bases, with 26 bases between the two germline ends. This CDR3 comprises 17 residues. The DNA read from the CDR3 is TGCAGTGCAATCTCTCCCTCTGGTAAGACAGCTACCTACGAG. This gives the protein CSAISPSGKTATYE. The full CDR3 reads CSAISPSGKTATYEQYF.

In this sample, this clone turned up a few times. The read ends 3 residues before the CDR3 terminus; that terminus is restored from the germline J gene. The rearrangement links TRBV18 to TRBJ2-7; D remains unclear. In germline, CDR1 is KGHSH, CDR2 LQKENI. The CDR3 runs to 14 residues. V lost 3 bases and J lost 5, with 14 bases in between. The CDR3 loop is CASSPSSTTDEQYF. The sequenced part of the CDR3 DNA is TGTGCCAGCTCACCGAGCTCGACAACGGACGAG.

This clone was counted between two and nine times. The DNA read from the CDR3 is TGTGCCAGTAGTAATGTTTCCCGACAGTACGATCAGCCC. It codes for CASSNVSRQYDQP. The whole CDR3 sequence reads CASSNVSRQYDQPQHF. The V gene is TRBV19, the J gene TRBJ1-5; perhaps TRBD1 as D (5 bases). The read ends 3 residues shy of where the CDR3 ends; the end is completed using the germline J gene. In germline, CDR1 is LNHDA, CDR2 SQIVND (reference sequence). V lost 4 bases and J 5 bases, leaving 18 bases between the germline ends. The CDR3 has 16 residues.